This entry lists 19 T cell receptor beta chains sequenced from one sample in a study of blood T cell repertoires in COVID-19. The protocol was immunoSEQ multiplex PCR, while the TCRdb copy is restricted to in-frame clones and leaves out a portion. The sample lists around 250,000 clones, about four fifths occurring once. Sequenced: peripheral blood. The source is a man aged 25-40 years who had recovered from COVID-19.

This chain uses TRBV7-9 with TRBJ1-2; 7 bases agree with TRBD1. This CDR3 comprises 15 residues. Germline assignment: CDR1 SEHNR and CDR2 FQNEAQ (reference sequence). Trimming cost V 1 base and J 4 bases; bases outside gene matches: 6. The CDR3 DNA reads as TGTGCCAGCAGCTTAGGGTGGGGACAGAGCTATGGCTACACCTTC. Protein product: CASSLGWGQSYGYTF.

This chain connects TRBV6-5 to TRBJ2-2; TRBD2 matches at 12 bases. This CDR3 region has 15 residues. Per germline, CDR1 MNHEY and CDR2 SVGAGI. Trimming at V came to 7 bases and at J to 5 bases, leaving 5 bases not matched to a gene. The CDR3, as DNA: TGTGCCAGCACCAGACTAGCGGGGGCGACCGGGGAGCTGTTTTTT. This encodes CASTRLAGATGELFF.

The chain carries TRBV27 and TRBJ1-1; no reliable D call. The CDR3 is made up of 16 amino acids. Trimming shortened V by 6 bases and J by 1 base, and 18 bases separated the two germline ends. The germline V gene has CDR1 MNHEY and CDR2 SMNVEV (reference sequence). The CDR3 DNA is TGTGCCAGCAGCATAAGAAACCTACGGGGGAACACTGAAGCTTTCTTT. This encodes CASSIRNLRGNTEAFF.

This clone was found once. The chain employs TRBV19 and TRBJ2-3; tentatively, D is TRBD2 (6 bases). In germline, CDR1 is LNHDA, CDR2 SQIVND (reference sequence). Trimming shortened V by 6 bases and J by 2 bases, and 12 bases separated the two germline ends. CDR3 length: 14 residues. The CDR3 region is CASRKEGATDTQYF. CDR3 coding DNA: TGTGCCAGTAGAAAGGAGGGAGCCACAGATACGCAGTATTTT.

In DNA, the CDR3 is TGCGCCAGCAGCTTAGTCGGGTCTCTGTTAGCCAAAAACATTCAGTACTTC. Translating it yields CASSLVGSLLAKNIQYF. The V and J genes are TRBV5-1 and TRBJ2-4; D unclear. V was shortened by 2 bases and J by 0 bases, with 15 bases between the two germline ends. CDR1 SGHRS and CDR2 YFSETQ come from the germline V gene. The CDR3 covers 17 residues.

This clone was detected a few times. The chain uses TRBV3-1 (or the pseudogene TRBV3-2) and TRBJ2-3; 8 positions agree with TRBD2. Unmatched junction bases numbered 9, after V lost 1 base and J lost 6 bases. Germline V CDR1 and CDR2: LGHDT, YNNKEL (reference sequence). The CDR3 loop spans 16 amino acids. The CDR3 DNA reads as TGTGCCAGCAGCCAAGCGAGCGGGAGCCTATGGGATACGCAGTATTTT. It codes for CASSQASGSLWDTQYF.

The CDR3 DNA is TGTGCCAGCATGTGGCGGGGAAGCACAGATACGCAGTATTTT. Translated: CASMWRGSTDTQYF. The rearrangement joins TRBV6-5 to TRBJ2-3; maybe TRBD2 (6 bases). This CDR3 comprises 14 residues. The V end was cut by 7 bases, the J end by 0 bases, with 11 bases between. Germline V lookup: CDR1 MNHEY, CDR2 SVGAGI.

The chain has TRBV7-2 and TRBJ2-3; the match to TRBD2 covers 8 bases. The ends lost 1 base at V and 0 bases at J; junction bases unmatched: 6. The V gene's germline CDR1 is SGHTA and CDR2 FQGNSA. This CDR3 is 17 amino acids long. The CDR3 DNA sequence: TGTGCCAGCAGCTTAGTGGGCCTAGCGGGTAGCACAGATACGCAGTATTTT. It translates to CASSLVGLAGSTDTQYF. Supplemented by reference TRBV7-2 and TRBJ2-3, the full variable domain reads GAGVSQSPSNKVTEKGKDVELRCDPISGHTALYWYRQSLGQGLEFLIYFQGNSAPDKSGLPSDRFSAERTGGSVSTLTIQRTQQEDSAVYLCASSLVGLAGSTDTQYFGPGTRLTVL.

J is TRBJ1-1 and V is TRBV10-3; D possibly corresponds to TRBD1 (6 bases). CDR1 is ENHRY, CDR2 SYGVKD, per germline. The germline V and J ends were trimmed by 3 bases and 1 base, with 12 bases remaining between them. The CDR3 has 15 residues. This CDR3 is CAISESPGQNTEAFF. The CDR3 nucleotides read TGTGCCATCAGTGAATCGCCGGGACAGAACACTGAAGCTTTCTTT.

V and J are TRBV7-3 and TRBJ2-7, with TRBD1 matching 7 bases. CDR1 and CDR2 (germline): SGHTA, FQGTGA. CDR3 length: 13 residues. V was pared by 6 bases and J by 5 bases, with 7 bases of the junction left unmatched. CDR3 sequence: CASRLTGSHEQYV. DNA for the CDR3: TGTGCCAGCAGGCTGACAGGGAGCCACGAGCAGTACGTC.

This chain joins TRBV2 and TRBJ2-7; 8 bases align to TRBD1. After removal of 3 bases from V and 7 bases from J, the junction contained 8 bases not matched to a gene. The CDR3 sequence is 14 residues long. In germline, CDR1 is SNHLY, CDR2 FYNNEI. The CDR3 spells CASSDGQGASEQYV. CDR3 nucleotides: TGTGCCAGCAGTGACGGTCAGGGGGCGAGTGAGCAGTACGTC.

V is TRBV27 and J is TRBJ1-2; D is possibly TRBD1 (6 bases). Germline V gives CDR1 MNHEY, CDR2 SMNVEV (reference sequence). V dropped 5 bases and J dropped 8 bases, with 18 bases sitting between them. The CDR3 totals 14 residues. CDR3 DNA sequence: TGTGCCAGCAGTGCGCTGCCGGGACAAGGCGGCTACACCTTC. This gives the protein CASSALPGQGGYTF.

This clone was observed a single time. V is TRBV5-1 and J is TRBJ1-1; TRBD1 aligns across 7 bases. Losses at the gene ends were 4 bases for V and 2 bases for J; bases not matched to a gene: 2. The CDR3 extends over 13 amino acids. Germline V CDR1 and CDR2: SGHRS, YFSETQ. The CDR3 bases are TGCGCCAGCAGCCAGGGGGTAAACACTGAAGCTTTCTTT. Translation gives CASSQGVNTEAFF. Filled out from reference TRBV5-1 and TRBJ1-1, the complete variable domain reads KAGVTQTPRYLIKTRGQQVTLSCSPISGHRSVSWYQQTPGQGLQFLFEYFSETQRNKGNFPGRFSGRQFSNSRSEMNVSTLELGDSALYLCASSQGVNTEAFFGQGTRLTVV.

V gene TRBV18 combines with J gene TRBJ2-5; D is possibly TRBD2 (6 bases). V dropped 4 bases and J dropped 1 base, with 16 bases sitting between them. This CDR3 comprises 16 residues. CDR1 and CDR2 (germline): KGHSH, LQKENI. The CDR3 DNA is TGTGCCAGCTCACGGGGACTTACTGGGACCCAAGAGACCCAGTACTTC. Translated, it gives CASSRGLTGTQETQYF.

Written as DNA, the CDR3 is TGCGCCAGCTACCTTCCGGGACAGGGAAATGGCTACACCTTC. This translates into CASYLPGQGNGYTF. The chain has TRBV4-1 and TRBJ1-2; TRBD1 matches 9 bases. This CDR3 region has 14 residues. Trimming removed 8 bases from V and 6 bases from J; junction bases left unmatched: 10. The germline gives CDR1 MGHRA, CDR2 YSYEKL.

This clone has only one observation. The chain couples TRBV7-9 to TRBJ2-2; 10 bases align to TRBD1. The V gene end was trimmed by 5 bases and the J gene end by 3 bases; junction bases not matched to a gene: 9. The CDR3 has 17 residues. Germline V gene lookup returns CDR1 SEHNR and CDR2 FQNEAQ (reference sequence). CDR3 nucleotides: TGTGCCAGCAGCCCCCGTCCCGGGACAGGGGACACCGGGGAGCTGTTTTTT. Its translation is CASSPRPGTGDTGELFF.

This clone showed up just once. The chain links TRBV10-3 to TRBJ2-3; 7 bases line up with TRBD1. Trimming removed 5 bases from V and 1 base from J; junction bases left unmatched: 3. CDR3 length: 14 amino acids. Germline V gives CDR1 ENHRY, CDR2 SYGVKD. The CDR3 region has the DNA TGTGCCATCAGTACAGGGGATGGCACAGATACGCAGTATTTT. Protein product: CAISTGDGTDTQYF.

The chain has TRBV7-9 and TRBJ1-2; possible D gene TRBD1, 5 bases. Germline assignment: CDR1 SEHNR and CDR2 FQNEAQ (reference sequence). This CDR3 is 12 amino acids long. The V gene lost 0 bases and the J gene lost 8 bases, with 7 bases spanning the gap. CDR3 in DNA: TGTGCCAGCAGCTTAGCGCAGGGAGGCTACACCTTC. Its protein product is CASSLAQGGYTF. Looking up the rest from reference TRBV7-9 and TRBJ1-2 gives the full variable domain: DTGVSQNPRHKITKRGQNVTFRCDPISEHNRLYWYRQTLGQGPEFLTYFQNEAQLEKSRLLSDRFSAERPKGSFSTLEIQRTEQGDSAMYLCASSLAQGGYTFGSGTRLTVV.

The gene calls are TRBV9 and TRBJ2-3, with TRBD1 matching over 7 bases. The V segment lost 3 bases and the J segment 6 bases; nucleotides outside the gene matches: 7. There are 14 residues in the CDR3. Germline V CDR1 and CDR2: SGDLS, YYNGEE. CDR3 sequence: CASSALQGWDTQYF. In DNA, the CDR3 is TGTGCCAGCAGCGCCCTACAGGGGTGGGATACGCAGTATTTT. Full variable domain (outside the CDR3, taken from reference TRBV9 and TRBJ2-3): DSGVTQTPKHLITATGQRVTLRCSPRSGDLSVYWYQQSLDQGLQFLIQYYNGEERAKGNILERFSAQQFPDLHSELNLSSLELGDSALYFCASSALQGWDTQYFGPGTRLTVL.